This TCR beta chain was sequenced for a study of cytomegalovirus exposure and HLA in healthy donors (dated by TCRdb to about 2017). Concerning the study at large: According to an earlier analysis of a few hundred of the donors, about 179 million T cells yielded over 100 million unique TCR beta sequences and around 280 Gb of sequence data. HLA typing covered class I and class II loci at four-digit resolution. The study combined high-throughput TCR immunosequencing, statistical association of individual TCRs with disease status, and machine learning to predict cytomegalovirus infection status. All discovery cohort repertoires had been generated using a single sequencing platform. The study aimed to test whether cataloging public T cell receptors could reveal signatures of past pathogen exposure. Along with the approximately 650-subject first cohort, a separate validation cohort of about 110 different subjects was used. About 280 gigabases of sequencing data and 75 million to 85 million unique TCR sequences made up an early release that covered several hundred HLA-typed donors. An earlier analysis of 587 of the donors used high-throughput TCR beta sequencing to judge whether each TCR beta V gene segment behaved as functional or pseudogenic. Of the 350 to 400 genotyped donors, 65% to 90% fell in the genetic ancestry cluster associated with self-reported Caucasian donors. In the later analysis, no new phenotypic data were used to find candidate immune exposures; instead, reliance was placed on TCR beta sequences and their occurrence across donors. Donor age, sex, ethnicity and CMV serostatus were compiled alongside the repertoire data. The study used immunosequencing to profile the T cell repertoires of approximately 630 subjects and linked those repertoires to cytomegalovirus serostatus. Typing coverage varied by locus: roughly 629-640 donors for A, B, C, DRB1 and DQB1; approximately 520 for DQA1; approximately 610 for DPA1; 400 to 480 for DPB1. Five DR-DQ haplotypes were handled as single units for association and clustering, since linkage in the cohort was strong. Among about 370 genotyped donors of the cohort, an average of roughly 230,000 unique TCR beta nucleotide sequences was sequenced per donor, of which about 20% were non-productive. A later genetic analysis used genome-wide SNP genotypes for about 60% of the roughly 700 donors, treating that subset as a discovery cohort. A later analysis re-analyzed previously published TCR beta repertoires from 600 to 850 donors and added high-resolution HLA genotyping to study TCR occurrence patterns.

In total, around 600 healthy bone marrow donors made up the cohort. At the time of sampling, every cohort member was nominally healthy, though immune exposures that went unrecorded were likely present. The donor tested CMV seropositive, placing the donor among the roughly 270 seropositive members of the cohort. Each donor provided a peripheral blood sample, and peripheral blood mononuclear cells were used for TCR beta sequencing. Genomic DNA was extracted from the blood cell samples with the Qiagen DNeasy Blood Extraction Kit. Points on this clone: Its antigen is still unknown. Per-base qualities were not stored, and no clone one base away is much larger.

What the work shows at the level of the full study, not this receptor alone: The sequencing pipeline was judged likely to have produced a cluster of highly shared sequence variants as a technical artifact. When HLA alleles, especially DR and DQ, strongly co-occurred, TCR associations were difficult to assign to individual alleles. A later analysis associated about 17,000 TCR beta sequences with specific HLA alleles at a false discovery rate of 0.05. The 87-base-pair reads could not distinguish some IMGT-functional V segments, including TRBV6-2 and TRBV6-3, so those segments were excluded. A later genetic analysis associated a missense DCLRE1C variant with V-gene and J-gene trimming of TCR beta chains, and an independent cohort replicated the association. Most TCR sequences were observed very rarely across donors, whereas some public TCRs were present in many individuals. The presence/absence analyses assumed that sequencing depth was roughly uniform across donors, and that assumption may not be true. A total of some 180 TCR beta chains were listed by the study as associated with cytomegalovirus. Three of the identified cytomegalovirus-associated TCR beta chains were confirmed in vitro to be specific for cytomegalovirus antigens. A later analysis found that HLA-associated TCR beta chains were more clonally expanded and had lower generation probabilities than equally common non-associated chains. Most CMV-associated TCR beta chains appeared to be HLA-restricted in a later analysis, and the HLA associations seemed to be driven largely by CMV exposure. Around 16 rarely observed V segments, including chromosome 9 orphons, were excluded from the earlier analysis of some 590 of the donors because counts were too low. In an earlier analysis of 500 to 650 of the donors, most TCR beta V segments appeared in productive rearrangements about 90% or about 30% of the time, broadly matching IMGT annotations. Because HLA typing was missing for some donors at each locus, association tests included only the typed subset. The only immune exposure information available for the cohort was CMV serostatus. Cytomegalovirus status was reported to be diagnosed by the classifier with high specificity and sensitivity in both the original and validation cohorts. Correlated functional status among segregating V segments might be attributable to linkage disequilibrium, but an unknown experimental factor could not be ruled out. The authors suggested that the approach could potentially be generalized to other disease states and immunological phenotypes. A further reported finding was that TCR beta sequences accurately predicted the HLA-A and HLA-B alleles for most subjects in the first cohort. Several of the top co-occurrence clusters appeared to be linked to parvovirus B19, influenza, CMV and Epstein-Barr virus, according to a later analysis. In a later analysis, TCR association rates were found to vary across HLA loci, with the most associated TCRs seen for DRB1 alleles and the fewest for HLA-C alleles. Only TCR beta chains were sequenced in this cohort, and the absence of alpha or paired-chain data limited detectable features. According to a later genetic analysis, donors in an Asian-associated ancestry cluster had fewer N-insertions in productive TCRs than the approximately 670-donor mean.

The method was the immunoSEQ multiplex PCR assay. A mixture of 60 forward primers for TCR Vbeta segments and 13 reverse primers for TCR Jbeta segments was used in the multiplex PCR. Amplification of the CDR3 region of rearranged TCR beta genes was performed with a multiplex PCR assay on genomic DNA. The Illumina HiSeq System was used to sequence the amplified TCR beta libraries as 87-base-pair reads. The authors processed their data as follows. In a later analysis, roughly 80 million unique TCR beta chains were counted across the roughly 700 repertoires, and about 9.9 million of these chains were shared by at least two donors. A nearest-neighbor algorithm error-corrected the raw reads and collapsed the reads into unique sequences, merging closely related sequences to remove PCR and sequencing errors. Alignment of CDR3 sequences to IMGT reference sequences was used to assign V, D and J gene segments. For a sequence to be retained, a match of at least six nucleotides was required to both a V gene segment and a J gene segment. Rearrangements were called productive when the CDR3 lacked stop codons and stayed in frame with V and J; all others were non-productive. Following IMGT convention, CDR3 was defined as the stretch from the second conserved V-encoded cysteine to the conserved J-encoded phenylalanine. The earlier analysis of 500 to 750 of the donors excluded any sequence lacking an unambiguous match to a single V gene segment. An earlier analysis of 587 of the donors classified V segments as functional when productive rearrangements were above 56.7% and as segregating when the standard deviation between donors was above 5%. A statistical classification framework was built to diagnose cytomegalovirus status from the catalog of TCR beta chain sequences. A later analysis assigned V and J genes by comparing TCR nucleotide sequences with IMGT/GENE-DB human TR gene sequences. The TCRdist pipeline was used in a later analysis to assign CDR3 sequences and most-parsimonious VDJ recombination scenarios. In a later analysis, every TCR beta chain was defined by the combination of its CDR3 amino acid sequence and its V-gene family, and reads without a unique V-gene family were dropped. In a later analysis, 500 to 650 highly shared, low-generation-probability nucleotide sequences were removed to address suspected cross-contamination and a sequencing artifact. In a later analysis, a clonal expansion index for each public chain was calculated from normalized within-repertoire ranks of inferred template counts. Generation probabilities in a later analysis came from a VDJ recombination model fitted to out-of-frame rearrangements, and those results were checked against IGoR. Hypergeometric tests were used in a later analysis to score TCR-TCR, TCR-HLA and TCR-CMV co-occurrence, with a repertoire-size bias correction applied to the TCR pairs. False discovery rates were estimated in a later analysis by permuting HLA or CMV assignments 20 times. A later analysis grouped co-occurring TCRs with DBSCAN, adding TCRdist sequence similarity when clustering within HLA-allele-positive subsets. For co-occurrence clustering, repertoires with fewer than 30,000 or more than 120,000 public chains were excluded, along with roughly 5 repertoires with anomalous nucleotide sharing. The clones in this table, taken by TCRdb from immuneACCESS, are in-frame only. Not every clone is retained; where verified, under half of the shortfall comes from an unresolved V gene, and the cause of the rest is unknown. V and J calls and clone size are as listed in that table; D and trimming were resolved from the DNA. The sample table holds 120,000 to 150,000 clones, of which roughly 80% were seen once. The ten largest clones capture about 3.8% of the sample.

The CDR3 contains 12 residues, cysteine and phenylalanine counted. Of all the DNA, just the CDR3 is kept, 36 bases in frame from base 1. Cut back by 7 bases and 7 bases, the V and J ends lie 10 bases apart. CDR1 SNHLY and CDR2 FYNNEI were looked up in the germline V gene. What was sequenced was PBMCs. The V and J segments used are TRBV2 and TRBJ2-2; a tentative D call is TRBD1 (5 bases match). The sequence derives from a man in his forties in good health and CMV-seropositive. The sequenced DNA is TGTGCCAGCAAAGGGGCGGTCGGGGAGCTGTTTTTT. This gives the protein CASKGAVGELFF.